This entry features one T cell receptor beta chain sequence. The sample originates from a study of blood T cell repertoires in COVID-19. The data were produced by immunoSEQ multiplex PCR, yet TCRdb's version contains in-frame clones alone and is incomplete. Counted here are about 190,000 clones, 85% to 90% occurring once; the ten biggest clones make up 1.5% to 2%. This TCR was sampled from a man between 18 and 35 years old with active or convalescent COVID-19. Sample: peripheral blood.

The CDR3 sequence is CASSLESAGRGPYKETQYF. The CDR3 region has the DNA TGCGCCAGCAGCTTGGAATCCGCGGGAAGGGGACCTTATAAAGAGACCCAGTACTTC. The chain employs TRBV5-1 and TRBJ2-5; maybe TRBD2 (6 bases). Germline CDR1 reads SGHRS; CDR2 reads YFSETQ. V was pared by 0 bases and J by 3 bases, with 24 bases between. The CDR3 contains 19 residues.